This T cell receptor beta chain was documented in a study of T cell clonotyping in hematopoietic cell transplantation. About the study: Cytoreduction preceded collection of pretransplant recipient samples.

The data were produced by immunoSEQ multiplex PCR, yet TCRdb's version contains in-frame clones alone and is incomplete. The table includes 25,000 or so clones, 60% to 80% detected once. Time point indicated: recipient sample about 28 days before transplant, after cytoreduction. The germline V gene encodes CDR1 MDHEN and CDR2 SYDVKM. V lost 6 bases, J lost 3 bases, and 6 bases stayed unmatched. The CDR3 is made up of 14 amino acids. The receptor's source is a man aged 50-60 years with myelodysplastic syndrome. Some clones in this sample may be carry-over from other donors' samples. The chain couples TRBV28 to TRBJ1-2, with 8 nucleotides matching TRBD1. Sequencing used peripheral blood mononuclear cells, obtained before stem cell transplant. CDR3 in DNA: TGTGCCAGCAGACGACAGGGGCGACACTATGGCTACACCTTC. The encoded protein is CASRRQGRHYGYTF.